The 11 T cell receptor beta chains below were found in one sample sequenced in a study of shared clonotypes between healthy human individuals. Assay: immunoSEQ multiplex PCR; the TCRdb copy retains only in-frame clones and omits some. The sample records some 1,900,000 clones, around 96% being singletons. Terminally differentiated effector memory CD45RA+ cells were left out of the naive CD8 fraction, which was CD45RO-negative and positively selected for CCR7. Sequenced input: naive CD8+ T cells sorted from blood. All receptors come from a man aged 18-30 years in good health.

The J gene is TRBJ1-6, the V gene TRBV6-5; a weak D match, TRBD1 (5 bases). The CDR3 runs 14 residues. CDR1 and CDR2 (germline): MNHEY, SVGAGI. The ends were cut back, 6 bases at V and 12 bases at J, with 18 bases in the middle. The CDR3 spells CASSPVGAGGPLHF. In nucleotides, the CDR3 is TGTGCCAGCAGCCCGGTAGGGGCGGGGGGACCCCTCCACTTT.

This sequence joins TRBV7-9 and TRBJ2-7; tentatively, D is TRBD1 (5 bases). V lost 4 bases and J 5 bases, leaving 21 bases between the germline ends. Germline V gives CDR1 SEHNR, CDR2 FQNEAQ (reference sequence). The CDR3 runs to 16 residues. This CDR3 reads CASSSRRVQGGDEQYF. The CDR3 bases are TGTGCCAGCAGCTCCCGAAGGGTTCAGGGCGGTGACGAGCAGTACTTC.

The rearrangement uses TRBV19 and TRBJ1-5; maybe TRBD1 (6 bases). This CDR3 has 15 amino acids. V was shortened by 1 base and J by 1 base, with 8 bases between the two germline ends. Germline CDR1 reads LNHDA; CDR2 reads SQIVND (reference sequence). The CDR3 reads CASSIGGQSNQPQHF. CDR3 nucleotide sequence: TGTGCCAGTAGTATAGGAGGACAGAGCAATCAGCCCCAGCATTTT.

The V call is TRBV28, the J call TRBJ2-5; maybe TRBD1 (5 bases). V was clipped by 2 bases and J by 1 base, with 8 bases between them. Germline V gives CDR1 MDHEN, CDR2 SYDVKM. The CDR3 is 14 residues long. The CDR3 DNA reads as TGTGCCAGCAGTTTAAGGGGATTCCAAGAGACCCAGTACTTC. Its protein is CASSLRGFQETQYF. The whole variable domain, filled in from reference TRBV28 and TRBJ2-5, reads DVKVTQSSRYLVKRTGEKVFLECVQDMDHENMFWYRQDPGLGLRLIYFSYDVKMKEKGDIPEGYSVSREKKERFSLILESASTNQTSMYLCASSLRGFQETQYFGPGTRLLVL.

The CDR3, as DNA: TGTGCCAGCAGCTTAGATGATATCGGCGAATCGGGCACTGAAGCTTTCTTT. It is translated as CASSLDDIGESGTEAFF. The rearrangement joins TRBV11-3 to TRBJ1-1; D gene uncertain. There are 17 residues in the CDR3. Per the germline V gene, CDR1 is SGHNT and CDR2 is YENEEA. With 0 bases removed from V and 4 bases from J, the gap between germline ends came to 18 bases.

V and J are TRBV29-1 and TRBJ2-7; D might be TRBD2 (6 bases). CDR1 is SQVTM, CDR2 ANQGSEA, per germline. The CDR3 covers 15 residues. Trimming cost V 3 bases and J 0 bases, with 15 bases left between them. This chain's CDR3 is CSVEIPSGSSYEQYF. CDR3 bases: TGCAGCGTTGAGATCCCATCCGGGAGCTCCTACGAGCAGTACTTC.

J is TRBJ2-7 and V is TRBV7-9; possibly TRBD2 for D (6 bases). The length of the CDR3 is 15 residues. From germline, CDR1 is SEHNR and CDR2 FQNEAQ (reference sequence). V gave up 5 bases and J gave up 3 bases, with 17 bases separating them. The CDR3 here is CASSPKRAVLYEQYF. DNA of the CDR3: TGTGCCAGCAGCCCAAAGCGGGCGGTCCTCTACGAGCAGTACTTC.

This clone was observed a handful of times. The chain is built from TRBV27 and TRBJ1-1, with D unclear. Germline V gives CDR1 MNHEY, CDR2 SMNVEV (reference sequence). The CDR3 contains 12 residues. V lost 0 bases and J lost 4, with 3 bases in between. The CDR3 reads CASSLSGTEAFF. For the CDR3, the DNA is TGTGCCAGCAGTTTATCAGGCACTGAAGCTTTCTTT.

This clone was recorded only once. The rearrangement joins TRBV27 to TRBJ2-7; D perhaps matches TRBD1 (6 bases). This CDR3 comprises 17 residues. Germline V lookup: CDR1 MNHEY, CDR2 SMNVEV (reference sequence). Trimming removed 6 bases from V and 2 bases from J, with 23 bases in between. CDR3 amino acids: CASSPRPPGHEAYEQYF. The CDR3 DNA follows: TGTGCCAGCAGCCCAAGACCTCCGGGACACGAAGCCTACGAGCAGTACTTC.

This chain uses TRBV14 with TRBJ1-2; D is perhaps TRBD1 (6 bases). Germline-derived CDR1 and CDR2 are SGHDN and FVKESK. The V and J ends lost 4 bases and 7 bases respectively, with 19 bases between them. This CDR3 comprises 15 residues. For the CDR3, the DNA is TGTGCCAGCAGCCCGCGATGGGGACAAAGTGGTGGCTACACCTTC. Its translation is CASSPRWGQSGGYTF.

The chain carries TRBV27 and TRBJ2-7; maybe TRBD1 (5 bases). The length of the CDR3 is 16 residues. The germline V gene encodes CDR1 MNHEY and CDR2 SMNVEV (reference sequence). The germline V and J ends were trimmed by 5 bases and 6 bases, with 23 bases remaining between them. The chain's CDR3 is CASSPPQGILGFEQYF. The CDR3 DNA is TGTGCCAGCAGTCCACCCCAGGGAATCCTAGGTTTCGAGCAGTACTTC.